A single sample is the source of the 4 T cell receptor beta chains below, sequenced in a study of T cells in localized non-small cell lung cancer. The method was immunoSEQ multiplex PCR; TCRdb's version includes in-frame clones alone and lacks a portion of them. The repertoire holds roughly 15,000 clones, with around 83% as singletons. Sequenced material: peripheral blood, taken before any cancer treatment. Source of these receptors: a woman between 35 and 75 years old with stage I lung adenocarcinoma.

This chain joins TRBV6-5 and TRBJ2-6; D is unresolved. The germline V and J ends were trimmed by 5 bases and 0 bases, with 5 bases remaining between them. The CDR3 runs to 14 residues. Germline V gene sequence: CDR1 MNHEY, CDR2 SVGAGI. The CDR3 loop is CASSGSSGANVLTF. CDR3 nucleotide sequence: TGTGCCAGCAGTGGAAGCTCTGGGGCCAACGTCCTGACTTTC.

The rearrangement links TRBV5-5 to TRBJ2-3; a possible D gene is TRBD2 (5 bases). This CDR3 comprises 16 residues. Per the germline V gene, CDR1 is SGHKS and CDR2 is YYEKEE (reference sequence). V lost 4 bases and J lost 5, with 20 bases in between. Written as DNA, the CDR3 is TGTGCCAGCAGCCGCTTAGAACTAGGTTCGCAAGATACGCAGTATTTT. Translating it yields CASSRLELGSQDTQYF.

The genes are TRBV5-1 and TRBJ2-3; 8 bases align to TRBD2. CDR1 is SGHRS, CDR2 YFSETQ, per germline. The V gene end was trimmed by 2 bases and the J gene end by 0 bases; junction bases not matched to a gene: 5. The CDR3 sequence is 16 residues long. The CDR3, as DNA: TGCGCCAGCAGCTTCTCGGGGGGGCTGAGCACAGATACGCAGTATTTT. This translates into CASSFSGGLSTDTQYF.

The V call is TRBV10-2, the J call TRBJ2-7; TRBD1 is a possible D gene (6 bases). Germline V gene sequence: CDR1 WSHSY, CDR2 SAAADI. Trimming took 7 bases from V and 3 from J, leaving 10 bases between them. The CDR3 sequence is 12 residues long. The CDR3 protein is CASISRGYEQYF. DNA of the CDR3: TGCGCCAGCATCAGCAGGGGCTACGAGCAGTACTTC.